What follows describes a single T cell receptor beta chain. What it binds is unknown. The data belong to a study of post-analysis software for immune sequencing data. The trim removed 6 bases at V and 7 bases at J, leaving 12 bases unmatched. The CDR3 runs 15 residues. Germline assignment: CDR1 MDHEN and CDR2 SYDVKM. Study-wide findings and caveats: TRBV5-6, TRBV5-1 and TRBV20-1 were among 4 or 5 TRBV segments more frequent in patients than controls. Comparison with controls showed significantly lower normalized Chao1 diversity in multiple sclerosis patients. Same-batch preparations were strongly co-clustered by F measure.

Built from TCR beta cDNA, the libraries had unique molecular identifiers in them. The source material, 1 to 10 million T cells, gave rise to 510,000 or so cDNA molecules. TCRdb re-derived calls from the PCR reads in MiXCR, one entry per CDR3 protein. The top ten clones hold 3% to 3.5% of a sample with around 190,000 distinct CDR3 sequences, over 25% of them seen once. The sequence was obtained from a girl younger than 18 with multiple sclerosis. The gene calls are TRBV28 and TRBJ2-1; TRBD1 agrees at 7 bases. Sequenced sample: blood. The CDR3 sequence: CASRETGETKNEQFF. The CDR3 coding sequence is TGTGCCAGCAGAGAAACAGGGGAGACGAAAAATGAGCAGTTCTTC.